This T cell receptor (beta chain) originates from a study of PD-L1 blockade in urothelial cancer. On the study more broadly: At 6 weeks and at 3 weeks (second dose) after treatment start, blood was analyzed.

The CDR3 sequence is 15 residues long. CDR1 is KGHSH and CDR2 is LQKENI in the germline V gene. J gave up 0 bases and V 6 bases, and 5 bases lay outside the gene matches. Only in-frame clones appear in the TCRdb table, and some are missing; sequencing was by immunoSEQ multiplex PCR. This sample has under 30,000 clones, with approximately 79% found just once. V gene TRBV18 combines with J gene TRBJ1-2; 9 positions match TRBD1. The receptor's source is a man in his fifties with urothelial cancer. Source: PBMCs, taken around atezolizumab (anti-PD-L1) treatment. Here the CDR3 reads CASSGQGTANYGYTF. The CDR3 DNA reads TGTGCCAGCTCGGGACAGGGAACGGCTAACTATGGCTACACCTTC.